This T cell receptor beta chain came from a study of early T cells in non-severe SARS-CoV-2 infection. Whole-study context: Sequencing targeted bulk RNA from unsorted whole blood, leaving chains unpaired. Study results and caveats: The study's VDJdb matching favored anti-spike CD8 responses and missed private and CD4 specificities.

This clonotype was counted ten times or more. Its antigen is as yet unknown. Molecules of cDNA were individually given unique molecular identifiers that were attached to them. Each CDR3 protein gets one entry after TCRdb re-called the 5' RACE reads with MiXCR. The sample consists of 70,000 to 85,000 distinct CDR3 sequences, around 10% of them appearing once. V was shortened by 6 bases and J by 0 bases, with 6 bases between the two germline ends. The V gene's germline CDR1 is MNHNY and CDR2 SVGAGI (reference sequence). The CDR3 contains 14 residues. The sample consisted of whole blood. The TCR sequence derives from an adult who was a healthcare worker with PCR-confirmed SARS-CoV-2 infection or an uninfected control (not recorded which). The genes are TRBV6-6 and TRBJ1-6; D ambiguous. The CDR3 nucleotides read TGTGCCAGCAGGGGTAGCTCCTATAATTCACCCCTCCACTTT. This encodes CASRGSSYNSPLHF.